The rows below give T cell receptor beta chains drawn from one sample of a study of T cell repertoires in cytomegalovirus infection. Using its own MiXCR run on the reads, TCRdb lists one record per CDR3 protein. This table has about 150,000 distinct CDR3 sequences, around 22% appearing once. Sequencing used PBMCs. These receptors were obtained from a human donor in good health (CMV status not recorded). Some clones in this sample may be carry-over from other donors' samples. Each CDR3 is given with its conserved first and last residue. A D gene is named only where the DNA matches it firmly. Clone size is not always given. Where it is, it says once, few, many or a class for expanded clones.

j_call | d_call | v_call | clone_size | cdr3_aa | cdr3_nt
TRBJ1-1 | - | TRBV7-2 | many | CASSLDRDTEAFF | TGTGCCAGCAGCTTAGACCGGGACACTGAAGCTTTCTTT
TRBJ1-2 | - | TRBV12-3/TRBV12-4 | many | CASSPSGSEYGYTF | TGTGCCAGCAGTCCTAGCGGATCGGAGTATGGCTACACCTTC
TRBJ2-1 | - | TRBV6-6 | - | CASSIRNEQFF | TGTGCCAGCTCGATAAGGAATGAGCAGTTCTTC
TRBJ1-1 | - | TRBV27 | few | CASSLTSASPNTEAFF | TGTGCCAGCAGTTTAACAAGCGCGTCCCCGAACACTGAAGCTTTCTTT
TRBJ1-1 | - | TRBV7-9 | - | CASSLALFGVNTEAFF | TGTGCCAGCAGCTTAGCGCTGTTTGGGGTGAACACTGAAGCTTTCTTT
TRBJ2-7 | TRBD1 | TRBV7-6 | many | CASRLTGWNYEQYF | TGTGCCAGCAGATTGACAGGGTGGAACTACGAGCAGTACTTC
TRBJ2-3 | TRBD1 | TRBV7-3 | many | CASSLEPGQSTDTQYF | TGTGCCAGCAGCTTAGAACCGGGACAGTCTACAGATACGCAGTATTTT
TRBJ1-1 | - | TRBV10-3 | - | CAISPDSFMNTEAFF | TGTGCCATCAGCCCCGACAGTTTCATGAACACTGAAGCTTTCTTT
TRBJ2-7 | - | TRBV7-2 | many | CASSLAGTPSYEQYF | TGTGCCAGCAGCTTAGCCGGGACTCCCTCCTACGAGCAGTACTTC
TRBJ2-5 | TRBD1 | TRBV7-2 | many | CASSLVRQGSETQYF | TGTGCCAGCAGCTTAGTTCGACAGGGGTCGGAGACCCAGTACTTC
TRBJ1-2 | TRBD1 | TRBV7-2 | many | CASSSTGFGYTF | TGTGCCAGCAGCTCGACAGGGTTTGGCTACACCTTC
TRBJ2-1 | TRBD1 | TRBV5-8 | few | CASSHRDRRYNEQFF | TGTGCCAGCAGCCACCGGGACAGGAGGTACAATGAGCAGTTCTTC
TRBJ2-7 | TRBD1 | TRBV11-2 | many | CASSLAGTGGARQYF | TGTGCCAGCAGCTTAGCTGGGACAGGGGGCGCGAGGCAGTACTTC
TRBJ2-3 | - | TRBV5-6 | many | CASSLPAGRTDTQYF | TGTGCCAGCAGCTTGCCGGCAGGGCGGACAGATACGCAGTATTTT
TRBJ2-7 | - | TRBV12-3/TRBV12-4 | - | CASSLGREFYEQYF | TGTGCCAGCAGTTTAGGACGGGAATTTTACGAGCAGTACTTC
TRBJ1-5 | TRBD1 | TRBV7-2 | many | CASSLGDRVGNQPQHF | TGTGCCAGCAGCTTAGGGGACAGGGTGGGCAATCAGCCCCAGCATTTT
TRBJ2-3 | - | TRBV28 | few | CASSRDINTDTQYF | TGTGCCAGCAGTCGGGACATCAACACAGATACGCAGTATTTT
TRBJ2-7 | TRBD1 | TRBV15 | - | CATSRVGTGRDEQYF | TGTGCCACCAGCAGAGTCGGGACAGGACGGGACGAGCAGTACTTC
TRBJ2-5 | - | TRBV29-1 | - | CSVLYWQLQETQYF | TGCAGCGTTTTGTATTGGCAGCTACAAGAGACCCAGTACTTC
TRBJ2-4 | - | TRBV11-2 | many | CASSFRASQPQYF | TGTGCCAGCAGCTTTAGGGCTAGTCAGCCTCAGTACTTC
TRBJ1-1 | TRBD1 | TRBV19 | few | CASSIGTGSTEAFF | TGTGCCAGTAGTATCGGGACAGGGTCGACTGAAGCTTTCTTT
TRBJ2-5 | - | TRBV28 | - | CASSLRPTRETQYF | TGTGCCAGCAGTCTACGTCCTACCCGGGAGACCCAGTACTTC
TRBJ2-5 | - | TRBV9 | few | CASSVEGETQYF | TGTGCCAGCAGCGTAGAGGGAGAGACCCAGTACTTC
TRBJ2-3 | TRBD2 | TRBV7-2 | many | CASSPRGGLASSF | TGTGCCAGCAGCCCAAGGGGGGGACTAGCTTCTTCCTTT
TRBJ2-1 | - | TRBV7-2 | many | CASSLATTSSYNEQFF | TGTGCCAGCAGCTTAGCTACCACCAGCTCCTACAATGAGCAGTTCTTC
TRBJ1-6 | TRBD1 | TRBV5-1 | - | CASSYGQGGESPLHF | TGCGCCAGCAGCTACGGACAGGGGGGGGAGTCACCCCTCCACTTT
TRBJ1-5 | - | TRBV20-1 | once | CSARDRKVSNQPQHF | TGCAGTGCTAGAGATAGGAAGGTGAGCAATCAGCCCCAGCATTTT
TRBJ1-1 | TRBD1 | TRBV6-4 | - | CASSDGQEYEMNTEAFF | TGTGCCAGCAGTGACGGACAGGAATATGAGATGAACACTGAAGCTTTCTTT
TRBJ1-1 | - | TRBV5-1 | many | CASSLEGGLNTEAFF | TGCGCCAGCAGCTTGGAGGGGGGGTTGAACACTGAAGCTTTCTTT
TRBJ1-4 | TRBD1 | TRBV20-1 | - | CSASMTGLANEKLFF | TGCAGTGCTAGCATGACAGGGCTGGCTAATGAAAAACTGTTTTTT
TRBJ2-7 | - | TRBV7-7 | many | CASSLRVGSYEQYF | TGTGCTAGCAGCTTGAGAGTGGGCTCCTACGAGCAGTACTTC
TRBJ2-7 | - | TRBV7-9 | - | CASSSTAGDRDHEQYF | TGTGCCAGCAGCTCGACGGCGGGAGACAGGGACCACGAGCAGTACTTC
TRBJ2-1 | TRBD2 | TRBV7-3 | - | CASSPWTSGSYNEQFF | TGTGCCAGCAGCCCGTGGACTAGCGGGTCCTACAATGAGCAGTTCTTC
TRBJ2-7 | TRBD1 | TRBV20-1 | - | CSASTARDRGYEQYF | TGCAGTGCTAGTACCGCCCGGGACAGGGGATACGAGCAGTACTTC